The T cell receptor (beta chain) under discussion was sequenced for a study of cytomegalovirus exposure and HLA in healthy donors. Study as a whole: Most genotyped donors, around 78% of about 360, had Caucasian-associated genetic ancestry. Study-wide results and caveats: Excluded were some V segments that proved indistinguishable, including TRBV6-2 and TRBV6-3. It was shown in a later analysis that HLA-associated TCR beta chains were more clonally expanded than other, equally common chains. Several top significant clusters appeared, in a later analysis, to be linked to common viral pathogens.

Primers: 60 Vbeta forward and 13 Jbeta reverse. The protocol was immunoSEQ multiplex PCR, while the TCRdb copy is restricted to in-frame clones and leaves out a portion. This specimen shows 120,000 to 150,000 clones; the ten leading clones hold about 2.3%. Details on this clone: As yet, its antigen is unknown.

Germline loops: CDR1 ENHRY, CDR2 SYGVKD. The V gene lost 0 bases and the J gene lost 1 base, with 8 bases spanning the gap. The CDR3 loop spans 15 amino acids. This receptor was taken from a woman aged 18-29 years in good health and CMV-seronegative. The chain couples TRBV10-3 to TRBJ2-3, with D possibly matching TRBD1 (5 bases). Sample: PBMCs. The chain's CDR3 is CAISESRGRTDTQYF. The CDR3 bases are TGTGCCATCAGTGAGTCAAGGGGTCGCACAGATACGCAGTATTTT.